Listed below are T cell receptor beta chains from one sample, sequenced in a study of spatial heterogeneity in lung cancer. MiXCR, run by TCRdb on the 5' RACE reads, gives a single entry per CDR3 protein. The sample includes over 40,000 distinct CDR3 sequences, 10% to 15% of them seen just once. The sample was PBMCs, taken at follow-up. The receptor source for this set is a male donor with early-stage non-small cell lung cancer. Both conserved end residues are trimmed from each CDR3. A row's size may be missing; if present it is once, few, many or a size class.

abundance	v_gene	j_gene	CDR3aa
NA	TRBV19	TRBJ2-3	ASSKNLAGGPSTDTQY
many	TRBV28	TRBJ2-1	ASSLWFSYNEQF
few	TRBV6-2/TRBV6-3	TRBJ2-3	ASSQRLAGLTDTQY
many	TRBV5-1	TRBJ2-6	ASSPGLTGRLSGANVLT
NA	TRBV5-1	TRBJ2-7	ASTPMDRLYEQY
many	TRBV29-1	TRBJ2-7	SVRPTNYEQY
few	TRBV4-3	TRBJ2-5	ASSQDRGDGEETQY
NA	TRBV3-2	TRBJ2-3	ASSQDVGEPLTDTQY
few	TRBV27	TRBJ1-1	ASRPPGQIVWAF
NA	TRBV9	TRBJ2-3	ASSLSSPDTQY
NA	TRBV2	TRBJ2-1	ASSEISRTSDEQF
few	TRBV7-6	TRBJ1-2	ASSLGGQVAAAGYGYT
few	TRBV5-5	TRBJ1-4	ASSGTRDTTGSEKLF
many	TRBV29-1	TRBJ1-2	SVERQEYGYT
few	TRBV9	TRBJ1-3	ASSVEWSGNTIY
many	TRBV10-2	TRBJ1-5	ASRETGDQRAQH
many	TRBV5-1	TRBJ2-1	ASSSGQLRSYNEQF